This section outlines one T cell receptor (beta chain) sequence together with its context. Its antigen is unknown. This sample is drawn from a study of Tregs in tolerant kidney transplant recipients. Study details: Antibodies separated recipient from donor cells.

Profiled with immunoSEQ multiplex PCR; TCRdb holds only in-frame clones, not every one. The sample carries about 44,000 clones, around 95% recorded once. The source is a human donor in good health. Sequences were obtained from Tregs from blood cultured with allogeneic cells.

The DNA of the CDR3 is TGCGCCAGCAGCTTCGCACCTCCGGGACTAGCGGGGGGACCTCGAGAGACCCAGTACTTC. Protein: CASSFAPPGLAGGPRETQYF. This chain uses TRBV5-1 with TRBJ2-5; 15 bases agree with TRBD2. Looked up from germline, CDR1 is SGHRS and CDR2 is YFSETQ. The ends lost 2 bases at V and 4 bases at J; junction bases unmatched: 15. The CDR3 consists of 20 residues.